Reported below is one TCR beta chain. Deletions cut 7 bases from V and 3 bases from J, with 9 bases between. The CDR3 length is 11 residues. CDR1 DFQATT and CDR2 SNEGSKA come from the germline V gene (reference sequence). This entry comes from a study of blood T cell repertoires in COVID-19. Study context: Sample material is recorded as cDNA or gDNA derived from T cells, B-cell-depleted T cells, or PBMCs.

Participants were aged about 18 to 100 years, lived in roughly 23 US areas, and enrolled virtually. How the authors handled the data: Amplifying reference gene primers gave estimates of nucleated cell counts. The method was immunoSEQ multiplex PCR; TCRdb's version includes in-frame clones alone and lacks a portion of them. D and trimming come from the DNA, and the V and J calls and clone size come from that table. The sample carries approximately 310,000 clones, less than 85% recorded once. The TCR originated in a woman aged 30 to 39 who had been exposed to COVID-19. The chain joins TRBV20-1 to TRBJ2-5; possibly TRBD2 for D (5 bases). Sequences were obtained from PBMCs or T cells enriched from blood (not recorded which). This CDR3 is CSEREKETQYF. The CDR3 nucleotides are TGCAGTGAAAGGGAGAAAGAGACCCAGTACTTC.